These T cell receptor beta chains were read from a single sample in a study of cytomegalovirus exposure and HLA in healthy donors. Clones were sequenced by immunoSEQ multiplex PCR, and TCRdb holds only the in-frame ones, with some missing. The sample gives over 150,000 clones, nearly 80% of which show up once; 9.7% is in the top ten. What was sequenced was PBMCs. All receptors come from a man between 18 and 35 years old in good health and CMV-seropositive. The CDR3 runs from the conserved cysteine through the conserved F or W.

j_call v_call cdr3_aa
TRBJ1-1 TRBV9 CASSVVRTGGSEAFF
TRBJ2-3 TRBV5-1 CASSLERGRTDTQYF
TRBJ2-7 TRBV6-5 CASRQTGTYEQYF
TRBJ2-7 TRBV11-3 CASSLRGGEQYF
TRBJ2-1 TRBV19 CASSIGAGGWNEQFF
TRBJ2-1 TRBV6-5 CASSYRGTEQFF
TRBJ1-4 TRBV19 CASSKGTASTNEKLFF
TRBJ1-5 TRBV6-5 CASSRAQGAGQPQHF
TRBJ2-2 TRBV27 CASSTRQGTGYTGELFF
TRBJ2-4 TRBV5-1 CASSLGTGHIQYF
TRBJ2-7 TRBV6-5 CASSYSLSGNEQYF
TRBJ2-1 TRBV29-1 CSAPGGLGYNEQFF
TRBJ2-7 TRBV19 CASSSGYEQYF
TRBJ2-5 TRBV15 CATSRGQGASETQYF
TRBJ1-6 TRBV6-5 CASSYSGQGYNSPLHF
TRBJ2-5 TRBV13 CASGQQGGTETQYF
TRBJ2-1 TRBV19 CASSGRTSGIDNEQFF
TRBJ1-1 TRBV9 CASSVEQAPTEAFF
TRBJ2-1 TRBV29-1 CSVSAGRSYNEQFF
TRBJ2-1 TRBV7-2 CASSDRLANEQFF
TRBJ1-1 TRBV15 CATSMGRTEAFF
TRBJ2-1 TRBV7-2 CASSFTTSGGYNEQFF
TRBJ1-5 TRBV10-3 CAISETPLGGRPNQPQHF
TRBJ2-4 TRBV11-2 CASSSGTSSIQYF
TRBJ2-5 TRBV7-9 CASSGSLGETQYF
TRBJ2-7 TRBV14 CASSQRQGWTYEQYF
TRBJ2-5 TRBV5-5 CASSIEGIAETQYF
TRBJ2-7 TRBV7-3 CASSYEGGGAYEQYF
TRBJ2-5 TRBV19 CASSLGTSGVQETQYF
TRBJ1-1 TRBV2 CASSVPSGGTNTEAFF
TRBJ2-7 TRBV18 CASSVRGYEQYF
TRBJ2-7 TRBV11-3 CASSLVGKLAEQYF
TRBJ2-1 TRBV15 CATILTGRGSSYNEQFF
TRBJ1-1 TRBV2 CASGTMNTEAFF
TRBJ1-3 TRBV13 CASSSRVGTVPNTIYF
TRBJ2-7 TRBV29-1 CSVGLATGYEQYF
TRBJ1-3 TRBV30 CAWNVGGSGNTIYF
TRBJ2-7 TRBV5-4 CASSLRSGSGYEQYF
. TRBV6-1 CASSRDSESYEQYF
TRBJ1-2 TRBV5-8 CASSLVQGAYGYTF
TRBJ1-3 TRBV30 CALDVGGNTIYF
TRBJ2-7 TRBV7-9 CAGSRDTAYEQYF
TRBJ1-6 TRBV7-2 CASSLITGRGNSPLHF
TRBJ1-2 TRBV23-1 CASRGQGYGYTF
TRBJ2-6 TRBV19 CASTLGGRGSGANVLTF
TRBJ1-1 TRBV7-9 CASSLAQARGAFF
TRBJ2-3 TRBV14 CASSRTGLHTQYF